Listed below are T cell receptor beta chains from one sample, sequenced in a study of response to subunit inactivated influenza vaccine. TCRdb re-analysed the RT-PCR reads in MiXCR, keeping a single row per CDR3 protein. The sample records 530,000 or so distinct CDR3 sequences, roughly 15% being singletons. Source: PBMCs from blood, taken about 12 days after vaccination. These receptors all come from a man aged 50 or older who received an inactivated influenza vaccine. The conserved cysteine and the conserved F or W are not part of the CDR3 here.

j_gene | v_gene | CDR3aa
TRBJ1-5 | TRBV7-3 | ASSLTTGQPQH
TRBJ2-1 | TRBV7-6 | ASSLEEGLHEQF
TRBJ2-3 | TRBV20-1 | SAPTGADTQY
TRBJ2-3 | TRBV6-2/TRBV6-3 | ASSFLSGSTDTQY
TRBJ2-1 | TRBV13 | ASSSNGARYNEQF
TRBJ2-1 | TRBV7-9 | ASSSNGQGSYNEQF
TRBJ1-5 | TRBV6-2/TRBV6-3 | ASRTVGTGGNQPQH
TRBJ1-1 | TRBV7-2 | ASSPTGGLNTEAF
TRBJ1-4 | TRBV4-3 | ASSLSDRKNEKLF
TRBJ2-6 | TRBV12-3/TRBV12-4 | ASRWGQVDSGANVLT
TRBJ2-1 | TRBV11-2 | ASSPVPGLAGGQNEQF
TRBJ2-1 | TRBV11-2 | ASSLIFEQF
TRBJ2-7 | TRBV20-1 | SARAGRSSYEQY
TRBJ2-5 | TRBV7-2 | DSSLGTSGVAETQY
TRBJ2-1 | TRBV7-6 | ASSSWTSGRGNEQF
TRBJ2-7 | TRBV7-8 | ASSRPRRQSGGQTYEQY
TRBJ2-3 | TRBV6-5 | ASSYSSQETDTQY
TRBJ1-2 | TRBV29-1 | SAGVNYGYT
TRBJ1-6 | TRBV3-1 | ASSLALNSPLH
TRBJ2-7 | TRBV20-1 | SALWTGGTYEQY
TRBJ2-2 | TRBV11-2 | ASRIFRVEDTGELF
TRBJ2-1 | TRBV29-1 | SVVAGYNEQF
TRBJ2-5 | TRBV6-5 | ASSYGSGGMQETQY
TRBJ1-6 | TRBV5-4 | ASSKRDRTNSPLH
TRBJ2-1 | TRBV11-2 | ASRRQGLSYNEQF
TRBJ2-7 | TRBV6-2/TRBV6-3 | ASTDGTRYEQY
TRBJ2-3 | TRBV20-1 | SARDRRGRDTQY
TRBJ2-3 | TRBV10-3 | AIRPTGQFSDTQY
TRBJ2-1 | TRBV5-1 | ASSPLAVSYNEQF